Sequencing of this T cell receptor (beta chain) was carried out in a study of blood T cell repertoires in COVID-19. Cohorts were assigned according to the clinical history that participants reported. There are 13 residues in the CDR3. The V gene lost 5 bases and the J gene lost 7 bases, with 9 bases spanning the gap. This clone showed up just a few times. The repertoire was sequenced with immunoSEQ multiplex PCR; TCRdb's copy has only in-frame clones and lacks some. Of about 180,000 clones listed, approximately 80% are singletons. J is TRBJ1-6 and V is TRBV12-3 or TRBV12-4, with a possible D match to TRBD1 (5 bases). This receptor was obtained from a man aged 55 to 70 who had been exposed to COVID-19. The sample was PBMCs or T cells enriched from blood (not recorded which). Here the CDR3 DNA reads TGTGCCAGCAGTCAGGGTGGAAATTCACCCCTCCACTTT. Its translation is CASSQGGNSPLHF.